These T cell receptor beta chains were read from a single sample in a study of beta chain features in type 1 diabetes. Assay used: immunoSEQ multiplex PCR; TCRdb lists only in-frame clones, some missing. The table shows around 500,000 clones, with roughly an eighth occurring only once. The sequenced sample was naive CD4+ T cells from blood. Source of these receptors: a young woman in good health. The CDR3 runs from the conserved cysteine through the conserved F or W. Each record gives: J gene, clone size, D gene, V gene, CDR3 protein, CDR3 DNA. D genes are given only for firm matches. Clone size, where shown, is once, few, many, or a class for clones that have expanded.

j_gene: TRBJ1-5
abundance: NA
d_gene: NA
v_gene: TRBV18
CDR3aa: CASSRVGTGNQPQHF
CDR3nt: TGTGCCAGCTCACGAGTGGGGACTGGGAATCAGCCCCAGCATTTT

j_gene: TRBJ2-5
abundance: NA
d_gene: TRBD2
v_gene: TRBV7-6
CDR3aa: CASSSASGRTGETQYF
CDR3nt: TGTGCCAGCAGCTCCGCTAGCGGGAGGACCGGAGAGACCCAGTACTTC

j_gene: TRBJ2-3
abundance: few
d_gene: TRBD1
v_gene: TRBV5-1
CDR3aa: CASSSGQGQDTQYF
CDR3nt: TGCGCCAGCAGCTCTGGACAGGGGCAAGATACGCAGTATTTT

j_gene: TRBJ1-6
abundance: few
d_gene: NA
v_gene: TRBV29-1
CDR3aa: CSVAESQDNSPLHF
CDR3nt: TGCAGCGTTGCAGAATCCCAAGATAATTCACCCCTCCACTTT

j_gene: TRBJ2-1
abundance: NA
d_gene: NA
v_gene: TRBV25-1
CDR3aa: CASGSYNEQFF
CDR3nt: TGTGCCAGCGGGAGCTACAATGAGCAGTTCTTC

j_gene: TRBJ2-1
abundance: few
d_gene: TRBD2
v_gene: TRBV5-1
CDR3aa: CASSPLADNEQFF
CDR3nt: TGCGCCAGCAGTCCCCTAGCGGACAATGAGCAGTTCTTC

j_gene: TRBJ2-7
abundance: few
d_gene: NA
v_gene: TRBV29-1
CDR3aa: CSVEGANWGEQYF
CDR3nt: TGCAGCGTTGAGGGCGCCAACTGGGGCGAGCAGTACTTC

j_gene: TRBJ1-2
abundance: few
d_gene: NA
v_gene: TRBV27
CDR3aa: CASSPTVNYGYTF
CDR3nt: TGTGCCAGCAGCCCGACAGTTAACTATGGCTACACCTTC

j_gene: TRBJ2-3
abundance: NA
d_gene: TRBD2
v_gene: TRBV7-9
CDR3aa: CASSLRLAGGTDTQYF
CDR3nt: TGTGCCAGCAGCTTGCGCTTAGCGGGAGGCACAGATACGCAGTATTTT

j_gene: TRBJ2-1
abundance: NA
d_gene: NA
v_gene: TRBV5-1
CDR3aa: CASAAGQYNEQFF
CDR3nt: TGCGCCAGCGCTGCGGGGCAGTACAATGAGCAGTTCTTC

j_gene: TRBJ1-6
abundance: few
d_gene: NA
v_gene: TRBV5-1
CDR3aa: CASSLAGPEGQNSPLHF
CDR3nt: TGCGCCAGCAGCTTGGCCGGACCGGAAGGGCAGAATTCACCCCTCCACTTT

j_gene: TRBJ1-2
abundance: few
d_gene: NA
v_gene: TRBV7-9
CDR3aa: CASSLGLGYTF
CDR3nt: TGTGCCAGCAGCTTAGGCCTCGGCTACACCTTC

j_gene: TRBJ1-1
abundance: few
d_gene: TRBD1
v_gene: TRBV30
CDR3aa: CAWSVAGGDTEAFF
CDR3nt: TGTGCCTGGAGTGTAGCAGGGGGGGACACTGAAGCTTTCTTT

j_gene: TRBJ2-5
abundance: NA
d_gene: NA
v_gene: TRBV7-9
CDR3aa: CASSALKGQETQYF
CDR3nt: TGTGCCAGCAGCGCATTGAAAGGCCAAGAGACCCAGTACTTC

j_gene: TRBJ1-1
abundance: few
d_gene: TRBD1
v_gene: TRBV7-9
CDR3aa: CASSIRQGWVNTEAFF
CDR3nt: TGTGCCAGCAGCATTAGACAGGGATGGGTGAACACTGAAGCTTTCTTT

j_gene: TRBJ2-5
abundance: NA
d_gene: TRBD1
v_gene: TRBV10-3
CDR3aa: CANQGQLRETQYF
CDR3nt: TGTGCCAATCAGGGACAGCTAAGGGAGACCCAGTACTTC

j_gene: TRBJ2-1
abundance: few
d_gene: NA
v_gene: TRBV20-1
CDR3aa: CSAHPIVQFF
CDR3nt: TGCAGTGCTCATCCCATTGTGCAGTTCTTC

j_gene: TRBJ2-2
abundance: few
d_gene: NA
v_gene: TRBV15
CDR3aa: CATSRDRDILLELFF
CDR3nt: TGTGCCACCAGCAGAGACCGGGACATCCTTTTGGAGCTGTTTTTT

j_gene: TRBJ2-1
abundance: NA
d_gene: NA
v_gene: TRBV7-3
CDR3aa: CASSSQGFYYDEQFF
CDR3nt: TGTGCCAGCAGTTCACAGGGTTTCTATTACGATGAGCAGTTCTTC

j_gene: TRBJ2-2
abundance: few
d_gene: NA
v_gene: TRBV30
CDR3aa: CAWSVQLYGELFF
CDR3nt: TGTGCCTGGAGTGTACAGTTATACGGGGAGCTGTTTTTT

j_gene: TRBJ1-6
abundance: few
d_gene: NA
v_gene: TRBV15
CDR3aa: CATSRGPGSSYNSPLHF
CDR3nt: TGTGCCACCAGCCGTGGGCCGGGGAGCTCCTATAATTCACCCCTCCACTTT

j_gene: TRBJ2-6
abundance: NA
d_gene: NA
v_gene: TRBV9
CDR3aa: CASSARGTGANVLTF
CDR3nt: TGTGCCAGCAGCGCCCGAGGGACTGGGGCCAACGTCCTGACTTTC

j_gene: TRBJ2-5
abundance: few
d_gene: TRBD2
v_gene: TRBV7-8
CDR3aa: CASSSRRRGYGQETQYF
CDR3nt: TGTGCCAGCAGCTCGAGGCGGCGGGGGTACGGCCAAGAGACCCAGTACTTC

j_gene: TRBJ2-1
abundance: few
d_gene: NA
v_gene: TRBV7-2
CDR3aa: CASSLVPAYNEQFF
CDR3nt: TGTGCCAGCAGCTTAGTACCAGCCTACAATGAGCAGTTCTTC

j_gene: TRBJ2-5
abundance: few
d_gene: NA
v_gene: TRBV30
CDR3aa: CAWRVGQRGETQYF
CDR3nt: TGTGCCTGGAGGGTGGGGCAGAGAGGAGAGACCCAGTACTTC

j_gene: TRBJ2-2
abundance: NA
d_gene: TRBD2
v_gene: TRBV4-2
CDR3aa: CASSATSGPANTGELFF
CDR3nt: TGTGCCAGCAGCGCTACTAGCGGTCCCGCGAACACCGGGGAGCTGTTTTTT

j_gene: TRBJ2-2
abundance: NA
d_gene: NA
v_gene: TRBV5-1
CDR3aa: CASSLDGGPGELFF
CDR3nt: TGCGCCAGCAGCTTGGACGGCGGCCCCGGGGAGCTGTTTTTT

j_gene: TRBJ2-4
abundance: few
d_gene: TRBD1
v_gene: TRBV4-2
CDR3aa: CASSQPDRAGNIQYF
CDR3nt: TGTGCCAGCAGCCAACCGGACAGGGCTGGAAACATTCAGTACTTC

j_gene: TRBJ1-6
abundance: few
d_gene: NA
v_gene: TRBV2
CDR3aa: CASNPRGNSPLHF
CDR3nt: TGTGCCAGCAACCCTCGGGGTAATTCACCCCTCCACTTT

j_gene: TRBJ2-1
abundance: NA
d_gene: NA
v_gene: TRBV7-2
CDR3aa: CASSFHRGYNEQFF
CDR3nt: TGTGCCAGCAGCTTCCACCGGGGGTACAATGAGCAGTTCTTC

j_gene: TRBJ2-1
abundance: few
d_gene: NA
v_gene: TRBV5-1
CDR3aa: CATKTDSYNEQFF
CDR3nt: TGCGCCACAAAGACTGATTCCTACAATGAGCAGTTCTTC

j_gene: TRBJ2-5
abundance: NA
d_gene: NA
v_gene: TRBV6-1
CDR3aa: CASSEVGLQETQYF
CDR3nt: TGTGCCAGCAGTGAAGTAGGACTACAAGAGACCCAGTACTTC

j_gene: TRBJ1-6
abundance: few
d_gene: NA
v_gene: TRBV28
CDR3aa: CASRAALGGSPLHF
CDR3nt: TGTGCCAGCAGGGCGGCGTTGGGAGGTTCACCCCTCCACTTT

j_gene: TRBJ2-7
abundance: few
d_gene: NA
v_gene: TRBV5-4
CDR3aa: CASSLAAVAYEQYF
CDR3nt: TGTGCCAGCAGCTTGGCCGCGGTAGCCTACGAGCAGTACTTC

j_gene: TRBJ1-2
abundance: few
d_gene: TRBD1
v_gene: TRBV27
CDR3aa: CASRGQGKVGNYGYTF
CDR3nt: TGTGCCAGCAGGGGACAGGGGAAAGTGGGGAACTATGGCTACACCTTC

j_gene: TRBJ2-3
abundance: NA
d_gene: TRBD2
v_gene: TRBV9
CDR3aa: CASSVGGRRTDTQYF
CDR3nt: TGTGCCAGCAGCGTAGGCGGGAGGCGCACAGATACGCAGTATTTT

j_gene: TRBJ2-5
abundance: few
d_gene: TRBD2
v_gene: TRBV7-2
CDR3aa: CASSPILAGGKETQYF
CDR3nt: TGTGCCAGCAGCCCCATTTTAGCGGGAGGGAAAGAGACCCAGTACTTC

j_gene: TRBJ2-7
abundance: few
d_gene: NA
v_gene: TRBV11-1
CDR3aa: CASSPAGLRHEQYF
CDR3nt: TGTGCCAGCAGCCCCGCAGGATTAAGGCACGAGCAGTACTTC

j_gene: TRBJ2-5
abundance: NA
d_gene: TRBD2
v_gene: TRBV7-2
CDR3aa: CASSLVPAGGQETQYF
CDR3nt: TGTGCCAGCAGCTTAGTCCCAGCGGGGGGACAAGAGACCCAGTACTTC

j_gene: TRBJ2-5
abundance: few
d_gene: TRBD2
v_gene: TRBV7-2
CDR3aa: CASSFERGQETQYF
CDR3nt: TGTGCCAGCAGCTTTGAGCGGGGGCAAGAGACCCAGTACTTC

j_gene: TRBJ1-3
abundance: few
d_gene: NA
v_gene: TRBV29-1
CDR3aa: CSALTVSGNTIYF
CDR3nt: TGCAGCGCCCTGACAGTCTCTGGAAACACCATATATTTT

j_gene: TRBJ2-5
abundance: few
d_gene: NA
v_gene: TRBV5-1
CDR3aa: CASSLDQGSDTQYF
CDR3nt: TGCGCCAGCAGCTTGGACCAGGGGTCCGATACCCAGTACTTC

j_gene: TRBJ2-1
abundance: NA
d_gene: NA
v_gene: TRBV7-2
CDR3aa: CASSLILAEYNEQFF
CDR3nt: TGTGCCAGCAGCTTAATTCTGGCGGAGTACAATGAGCAGTTCTTC

j_gene: TRBJ2-3
abundance: NA
d_gene: NA
v_gene: TRBV19
CDR3aa: CASSTALSTDTQYF
CDR3nt: TGTGCCAGTAGTACAGCTCTAAGCACAGATACGCAGTATTTT

j_gene: TRBJ2-1
abundance: few
d_gene: NA
v_gene: TRBV5-6
CDR3aa: CASSLDRWENSYNEQFF
CDR3nt: TGTGCCAGCAGCTTAGACCGGTGGGAAAACTCCTACAATGAGCAGTTCTTC

j_gene: TRBJ1-2
abundance: NA
d_gene: NA
v_gene: TRBV25-1
CDR3aa: CASSVGQPGGYGYTF
CDR3nt: TGTGCCAGCAGTGTCGGACAGCCGGGGGGCTATGGCTACACCTTC

j_gene: TRBJ2-3
abundance: few
d_gene: TRBD2
v_gene: TRBV11-3
CDR3aa: CASSARTSGGPSTDTQYF
CDR3nt: TGTGCCAGCAGCGCCAGGACTAGCGGGGGCCCTAGCACAGATACGCAGTATTTT

j_gene: TRBJ2-3
abundance: few
d_gene: NA
v_gene: TRBV7-2
CDR3aa: CASSSYGITSTDTQYF
CDR3nt: TGTGCCAGCAGCAGCTACGGGATAACTAGCACAGATACGCAGTATTTT